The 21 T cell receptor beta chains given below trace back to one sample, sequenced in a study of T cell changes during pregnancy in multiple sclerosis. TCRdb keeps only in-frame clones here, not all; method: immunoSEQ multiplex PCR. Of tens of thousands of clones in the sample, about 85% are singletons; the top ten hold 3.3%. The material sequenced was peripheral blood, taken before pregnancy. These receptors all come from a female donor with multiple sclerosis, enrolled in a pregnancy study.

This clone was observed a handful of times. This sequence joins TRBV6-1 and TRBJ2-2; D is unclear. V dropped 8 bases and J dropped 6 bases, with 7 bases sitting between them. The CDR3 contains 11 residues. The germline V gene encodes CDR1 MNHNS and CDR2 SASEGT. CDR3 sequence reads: CASEAAGELFF. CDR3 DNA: TGTGCCAGCGAGGCCGCCGGGGAGCTGTTTTTT.

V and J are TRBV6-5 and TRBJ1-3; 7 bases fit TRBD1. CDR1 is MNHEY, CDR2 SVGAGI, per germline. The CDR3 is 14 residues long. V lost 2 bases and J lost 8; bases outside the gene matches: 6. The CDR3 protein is CASSYGRGTDTIYF. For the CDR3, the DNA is TGTGCCAGCAGTTACGGCAGGGGGACAGACACCATATATTTT.

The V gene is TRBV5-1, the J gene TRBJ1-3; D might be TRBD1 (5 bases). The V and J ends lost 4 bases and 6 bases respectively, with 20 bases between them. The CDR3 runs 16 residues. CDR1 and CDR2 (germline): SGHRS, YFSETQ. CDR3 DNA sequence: TGCGCCAGCAGCCGTCGTCCCAGGAGCAGGGAAAACACCATATATTTT. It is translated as CASSRRPRSRENTIYF.

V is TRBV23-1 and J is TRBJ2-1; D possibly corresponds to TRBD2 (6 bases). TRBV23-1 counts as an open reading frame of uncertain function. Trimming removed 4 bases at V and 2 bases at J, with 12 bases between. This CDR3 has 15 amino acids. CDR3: CASSPGTETYNEQFF. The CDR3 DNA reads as TGCGCCAGCAGTCCTGGGACTGAGACCTACAATGAGCAGTTCTTC.

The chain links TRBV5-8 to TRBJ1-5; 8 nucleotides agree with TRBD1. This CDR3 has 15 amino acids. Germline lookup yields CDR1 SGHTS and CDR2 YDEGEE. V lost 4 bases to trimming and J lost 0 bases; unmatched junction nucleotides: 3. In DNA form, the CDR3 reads TGTGCCAGCAGCACTACAGGGGGTAGCAATCAGCCCCAGCATTTT. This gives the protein CASSTTGGSNQPQHF.

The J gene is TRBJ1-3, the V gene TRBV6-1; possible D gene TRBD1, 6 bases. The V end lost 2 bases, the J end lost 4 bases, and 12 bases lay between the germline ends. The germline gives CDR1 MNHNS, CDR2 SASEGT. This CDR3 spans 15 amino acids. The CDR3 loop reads CASSEYQGSGNTIYF. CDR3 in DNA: TGTGCCAGCAGTGAATACCAGGGGTCGGGAAACACCATATATTTT.

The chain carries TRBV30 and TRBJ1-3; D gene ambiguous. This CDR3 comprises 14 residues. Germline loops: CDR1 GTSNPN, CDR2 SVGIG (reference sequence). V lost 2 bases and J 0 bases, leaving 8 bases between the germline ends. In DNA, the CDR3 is TGTGCCTGGAGTCTAGGAGCCTCTGGAAACACCATATATTTT. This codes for CAWSLGASGNTIYF.

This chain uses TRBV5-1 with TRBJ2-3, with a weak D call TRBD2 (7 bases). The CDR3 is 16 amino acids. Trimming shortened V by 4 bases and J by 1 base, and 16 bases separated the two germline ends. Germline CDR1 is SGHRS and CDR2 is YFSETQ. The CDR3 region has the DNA TGCGCCAGCAGCCCCGGGGGCGGGAGAGGCACAGATACGCAGTATTTT. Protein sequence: CASSPGGGRGTDTQYF.

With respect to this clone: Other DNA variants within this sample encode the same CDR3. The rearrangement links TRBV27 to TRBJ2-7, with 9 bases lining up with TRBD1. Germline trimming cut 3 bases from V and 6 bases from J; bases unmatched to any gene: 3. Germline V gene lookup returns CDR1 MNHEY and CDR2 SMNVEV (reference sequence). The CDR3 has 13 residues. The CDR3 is CASSLGTGREQYF. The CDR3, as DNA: TGTGCCAGCAGTTTGGGGACAGGGCGCGAGCAGTACTTC.

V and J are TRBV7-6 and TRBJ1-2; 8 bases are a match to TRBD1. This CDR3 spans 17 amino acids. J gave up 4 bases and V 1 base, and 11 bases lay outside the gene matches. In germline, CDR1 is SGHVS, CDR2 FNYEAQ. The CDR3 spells CASSLETGDWSGYGYTF. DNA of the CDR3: TGTGCCAGCAGCTTAGAGACAGGGGATTGGAGTGGCTATGGCTACACCTTC.

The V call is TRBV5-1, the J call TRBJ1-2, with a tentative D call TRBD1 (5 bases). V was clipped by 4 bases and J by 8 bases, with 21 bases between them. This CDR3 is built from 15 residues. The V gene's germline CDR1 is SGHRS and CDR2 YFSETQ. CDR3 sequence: CASSPSMARSGGYTF. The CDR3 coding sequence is TGCGCCAGCAGCCCCTCAATGGCTAGGTCAGGGGGCTACACCTTC.

The CDR3 protein is CATGDTGELFF. The CDR3 nucleotides are TGTGCCACCGGGGACACCGGGGAGCTGTTTTTT. The V and J genes are TRBV5-4 and TRBJ2-2, with a tentative D call TRBD2 (5 bases). CDR1 and CDR2 (germline): SGHNT, YYREEE (reference sequence). This CDR3 has 11 residues. Trimming removed 9 bases at V and 3 bases at J, with 6 bases between.

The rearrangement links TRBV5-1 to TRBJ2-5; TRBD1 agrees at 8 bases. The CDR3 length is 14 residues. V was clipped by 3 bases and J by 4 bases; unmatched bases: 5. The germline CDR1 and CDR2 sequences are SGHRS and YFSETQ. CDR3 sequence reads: CASSSQGGLETQYF. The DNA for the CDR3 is TGCGCCAGCAGCTCACAGGGGGGCTTAGAGACCCAGTACTTC. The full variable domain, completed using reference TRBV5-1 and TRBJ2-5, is KAGVTQTPRYLIKTRGQQVTLSCSPISGHRSVSWYQQTPGQGLQFLFEYFSETQRNKGNFPGRFSGRQFSNSRSEMNVSTLELGDSALYLCASSSQGGLETQYFGPGTRLLVL.

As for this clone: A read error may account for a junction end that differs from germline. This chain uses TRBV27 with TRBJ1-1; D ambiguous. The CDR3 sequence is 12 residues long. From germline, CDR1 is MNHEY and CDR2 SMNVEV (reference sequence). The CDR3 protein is CASGFRNTEAFF. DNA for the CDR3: TGTGCCAGCGGTTTCAGGAACACTGAAGCTTTCTTT.

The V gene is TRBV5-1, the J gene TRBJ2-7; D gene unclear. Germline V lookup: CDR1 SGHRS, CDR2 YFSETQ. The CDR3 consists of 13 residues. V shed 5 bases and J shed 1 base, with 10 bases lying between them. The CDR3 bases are TGCGCCAGCAGGTCCACAGAGTCCTACGAGCAGTACTTC. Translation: CASRSTESYEQYF. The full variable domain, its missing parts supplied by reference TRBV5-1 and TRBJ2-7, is KAGVTQTPRYLIKTRGQQVTLSCSPISGHRSVSWYQQTPGQGLQFLFEYFSETQRNKGNFPGRFSGRQFSNSRSEMNVSTLELGDSALYLCASRSTESYEQYFGPGTRLTVT.

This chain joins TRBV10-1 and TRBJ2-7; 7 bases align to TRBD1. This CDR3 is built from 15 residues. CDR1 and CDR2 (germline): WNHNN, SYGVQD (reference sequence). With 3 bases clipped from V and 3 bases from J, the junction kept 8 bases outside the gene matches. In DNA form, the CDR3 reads TGCGCCAGCAGTGATGGGGACAGCCTCCACTACGAGCAGTACTTC. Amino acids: CASSDGDSLHYEQYF.

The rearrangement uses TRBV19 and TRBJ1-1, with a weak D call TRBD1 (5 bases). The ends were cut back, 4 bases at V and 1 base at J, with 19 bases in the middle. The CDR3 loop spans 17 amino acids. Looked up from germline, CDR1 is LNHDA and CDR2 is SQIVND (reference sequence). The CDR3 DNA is TGTGCCAGTAGTAGAGGAGACGGGGCGGGGGAGAACACTGAAGCTTTCTTT. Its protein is CASSRGDGAGENTEAFF.

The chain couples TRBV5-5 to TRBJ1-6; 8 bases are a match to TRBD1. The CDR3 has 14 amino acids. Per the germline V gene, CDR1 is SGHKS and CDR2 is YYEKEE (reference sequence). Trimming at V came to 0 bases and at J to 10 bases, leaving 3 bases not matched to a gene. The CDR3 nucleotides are TGTGCCAGCAGCTTGGGCAGGGGGCAATCACCCCTCCACTTT. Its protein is CASSLGRGQSPLHF.

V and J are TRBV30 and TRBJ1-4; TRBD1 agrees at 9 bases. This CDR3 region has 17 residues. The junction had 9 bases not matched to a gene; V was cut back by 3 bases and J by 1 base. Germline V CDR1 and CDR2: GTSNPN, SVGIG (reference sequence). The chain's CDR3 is CAWRAGTGSGTNEKLFF. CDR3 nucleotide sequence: TGTGCCTGGAGAGCCGGGACAGGGTCCGGAACTAATGAAAAACTGTTTTTT.

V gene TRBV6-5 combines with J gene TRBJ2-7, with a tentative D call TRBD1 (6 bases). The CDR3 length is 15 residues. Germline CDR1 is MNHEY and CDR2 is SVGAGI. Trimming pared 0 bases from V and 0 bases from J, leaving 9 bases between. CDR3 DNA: TGTGCCAGCAGTTACTCCGCACAGGGCTCCTACGAGCAGTACTTC. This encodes CASSYSAQGSYEQYF.

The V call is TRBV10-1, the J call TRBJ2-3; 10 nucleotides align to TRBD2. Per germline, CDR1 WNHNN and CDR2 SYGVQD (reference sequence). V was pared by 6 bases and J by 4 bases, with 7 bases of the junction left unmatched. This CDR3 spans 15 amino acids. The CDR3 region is CASRKGLAIADTQYF. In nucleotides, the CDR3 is TGCGCCAGCAGAAAGGGACTAGCGATCGCAGATACGCAGTATTTT.